This entry is about one TCR beta chain. Its antigen remains unidentified. The sample originates from a study of response to subunit inactivated influenza vaccine. Study-level results: The authors suggested that few new T cells are recruited per seasonal influenza vaccination.

In TCRdb, the RT-PCR reads were re-called with MiXCR into one record per CDR3 protein. Among approximately 680,000 distinct CDR3 sequences listed, about 15% were seen once. Sequences were derived from PBMCs from blood, sampled roughly 13 days after vaccination. The sequence came from a man in his fifties who received an inactivated influenza vaccine.

The CDR3 spells CSADPVGRRSTGELFF. CDR3 DNA: TGCAGTGCGGACCCCGTCGGCCGAAGGAGCACCGGGGAGCTGTTTTTT. The chain carries TRBV20-1 and TRBJ2-2; D not resolved. Germline V gene lookup returns CDR1 DFQATT and CDR2 SNEGSKA (reference sequence). The CDR3 spans 16 residues. The V gene lost 6 bases and the J gene lost 4 bases, with 21 bases spanning the gap.